There are a few counts of the clone carrying this TCR beta chain. This CDR3 contains 18 residues. V shed 4 bases and J shed 3 bases, with 20 bases lying between them. CDR1 SGHTS and CDR2 YDEGEE come from the germline V gene. This entry is derived from a study of PD-L1 blockade in urothelial cancer. Looking at the study overall: Counts from blood samples showed a median of roughly 130,000 T cells.

The assay was immunoSEQ multiplex PCR, and TCRdb's table has in-frame clones only and misses some. The data show 55,000 to 70,000 clones, with roughly 82% seen just once and 3.5% to 4.5% held by the top ten. Here the sequenced sample was PBMCs, taken around atezolizumab (anti-PD-L1) treatment. The rearrangement joins TRBV5-8 to TRBJ2-6, with a tentative D call TRBD2 (7 bases). This TCR derives from an older man with urothelial cancer. In DNA, the CDR3 is TGTGCCAGCAGCAGAACCTTGGGGGGGCTCGGTGGGGCCAACGTCCTGACTTTC. This encodes CASSRTLGGLGGANVLTF. The full variable domain, its missing parts supplied by reference TRBV5-8 and TRBJ2-6, is EAGVTQSPTHLIKTRGQQATLRCSPISGHTSVYWYQQALGLGLQFLLWYDEGEERNRGNFPPRFSGRQFPNYSSELNVNALELEDSALYLCASSRTLGGLGGANVLTFGAGSRLTVL.